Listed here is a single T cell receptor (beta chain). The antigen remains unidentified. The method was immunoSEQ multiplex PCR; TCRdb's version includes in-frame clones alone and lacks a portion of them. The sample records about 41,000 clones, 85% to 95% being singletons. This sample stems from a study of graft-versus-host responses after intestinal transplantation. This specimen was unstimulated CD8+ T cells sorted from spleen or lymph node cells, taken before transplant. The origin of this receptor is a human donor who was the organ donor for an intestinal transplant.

The CDR3 loop reads CASRLFGFGTDNSPLHF. The CDR3 DNA follows: TGTGCCAGCAGGCTATTTGGGTTCGGGACAGATAATTCACCCCTCCACTTT. The chain joins TRBV27 to TRBJ1-6; 7 bases agree with TRBD1. The CDR3 is 17 residues long. The J segment lost 5 bases and the V segment lost 6 bases, leaving 13 bases of the junction unmatched. From germline, CDR1 is MNHEY and CDR2 SMNVEV (reference sequence).